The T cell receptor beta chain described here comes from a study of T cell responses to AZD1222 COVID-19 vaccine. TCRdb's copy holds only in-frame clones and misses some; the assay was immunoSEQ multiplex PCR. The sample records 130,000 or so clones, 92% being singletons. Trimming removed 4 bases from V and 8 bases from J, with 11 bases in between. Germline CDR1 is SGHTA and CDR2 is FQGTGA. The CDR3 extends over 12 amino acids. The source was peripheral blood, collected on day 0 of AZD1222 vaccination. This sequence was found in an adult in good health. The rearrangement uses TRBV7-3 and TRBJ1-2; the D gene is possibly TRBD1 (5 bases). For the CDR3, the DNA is TGTGCCAGCAGCTCCCAGGGTCTGGGCTACACCTTC. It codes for CASSSQGLGYTF.